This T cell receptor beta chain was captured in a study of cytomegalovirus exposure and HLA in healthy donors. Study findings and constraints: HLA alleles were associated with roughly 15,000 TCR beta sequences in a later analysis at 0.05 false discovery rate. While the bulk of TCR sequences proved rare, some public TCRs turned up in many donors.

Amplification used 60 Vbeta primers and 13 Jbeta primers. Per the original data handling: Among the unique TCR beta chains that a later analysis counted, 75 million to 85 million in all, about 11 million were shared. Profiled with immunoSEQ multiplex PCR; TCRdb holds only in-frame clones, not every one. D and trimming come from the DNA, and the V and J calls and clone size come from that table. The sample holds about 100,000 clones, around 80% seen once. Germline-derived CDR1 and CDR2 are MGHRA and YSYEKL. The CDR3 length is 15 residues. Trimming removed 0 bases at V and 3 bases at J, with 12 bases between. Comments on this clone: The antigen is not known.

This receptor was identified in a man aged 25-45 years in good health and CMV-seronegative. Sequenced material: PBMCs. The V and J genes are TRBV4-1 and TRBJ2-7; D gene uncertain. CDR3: CASSQERTPSYEQYF. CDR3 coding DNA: TGCGCCAGCAGCCAAGAGCGAACACCTAGCTACGAGCAGTACTTC.